Below, 8 T cell receptor beta chains from the same sample are listed, as sequenced in a study of blood T cells in healthy people across ages. With a J-beta primer mix and a sample-barcoded 5' primer, a second PCR ran roughly 7 to 11 cycles. TCRdb independently ran MiXCR on the 5' RACE reads; one entry per CDR3 protein. Among more than 900,000 distinct CDR3 sequences, under 35% were seen once, and the ten largest hold roughly 10%. The same specimen was also included in a second study, on T cells of mothers and their children.

Sequencing was carried out using blood. The origin of the receptors is a woman aged 40 to 50 in good health.

This clonotype has a handful of counts. V gene TRBV10-3 combines with J gene TRBJ2-1; TRBD2 matches 7 bases. The germline gives CDR1 ENHRY, CDR2 SYGVKD. V was clipped by 3 bases and J by 12 bases; unmatched bases: 14. There are 15 residues in the CDR3. The DNA of the CDR3 is TGTGCCATCAGTGATCCGGGGAAGACGGGGGGACCGCAGTTCTTC. It codes for CAISDPGKTGGPQFF.

This clonotype was observed a few times. This sequence joins TRBV27 and TRBJ2-3, with D unresolved. Germline V CDR1 and CDR2: MNHEY, SMNVEV (reference sequence). Trimming took 2 bases from V and 1 from J, leaving 7 bases between them. The CDR3 spans 14 residues. The CDR3 region is CASSLRDGTDTQYF. CDR3 coding DNA: TGTGCCAGCAGTTTAAGGGATGGCACAGATACGCAGTATTTT.

The table lists this clonotype with a few counts. The chain recombines TRBV28 with TRBJ1-1; D might be TRBD1 (6 bases). The V end lost 5 bases, the J end lost 5 bases, and 12 bases lay between the germline ends. Germline V lookup: CDR1 MDHEN, CDR2 SYDVKM. The CDR3 is 13 amino acids. The CDR3 region is CASSTGSGTEAFF. In DNA, the CDR3 is TGTGCCAGCAGTACAGGGTCGGGGACTGAAGCTTTCTTT.

This clonotype has a count of ten or more. The chain is built from TRBV20-1 and TRBJ2-7, with 9 bases fitting TRBD1. Per germline, CDR1 DFQATT and CDR2 SNEGSKA (reference sequence). The CDR3 totals 15 residues. V trimming: 0 bases; J trimming: 6 bases; junction bases outside the gene matches: 9. The CDR3 loop is CSARDSGTGTREQYF. As DNA, the CDR3 is TGCAGTGCTAGAGATTCCGGGACAGGGACGCGCGAGCAGTACTTC.

J is TRBJ2-4 and V is TRBV3-1; 7 bases are shared with TRBD2. There are 14 residues in the CDR3. V gave up 6 bases and J gave up 13 bases; unmatched junction bases: 15. Germline CDR1 is LGHDT and CDR2 is YNNKEL (reference sequence). The CDR3 region is CASRLLAVPNEQYF. For the CDR3, the DNA is TGTGCCAGCAGGCTCCTAGCGGTTCCCAATGAGCAGTACTTC.

This clonotype was seen repeatedly, ten times or more. The V and J genes are TRBV13 and TRBJ1-2; D is ambiguous. In germline, CDR1 is PRHDT, CDR2 FYEKMQ (reference sequence). V gave up 0 bases and J gave up 3 bases, with 8 bases separating them. This CDR3 has 14 amino acids. This chain's CDR3 is CASSLGEAHYGYTF. Here the CDR3 DNA reads TGTGCCAGCAGCTTAGGGGAGGCACACTATGGCTACACCTTC. The full variable domain, completed using reference TRBV13 and TRBJ1-2, is AAGVIQSPRHLIKEKRETATLKCYPIPRHDTVYWYQQGPGQDPQFLISFYEKMQSDKGSIPDRFSAQQFSDYHSELNMSSLELGDSALYFCASSLGEAHYGYTFGSGTRLTVV.

V usage is TRBV24-1 and J usage is TRBJ2-5; 7 positions match TRBD2. V lost 1 base to trimming and J lost 11 bases; unmatched junction nucleotides: 15. The germline V gene has CDR1 KGHDR and CDR2 SFDVKD. The CDR3 runs 16 residues. The CDR3 DNA reads TGTGCCACCAGTGATTTCGGGGGGACCTCCTACAATGAGCAGTACTTC. It is translated as CATSDFGGTSYNEQYF.

This clonotype was recorded many times. This chain joins TRBV4-1 and TRBJ2-3; 7 bases are a match to TRBD1. CDR3 length equals 14 residues. CDR1 is MGHRA and CDR2 is YSYEKL in the germline V gene. The junction had 3 bases not matched to a gene; V was cut back by 4 bases and J by 2 bases. The CDR3 sequence: CASSRTGPTDTQYF. The CDR3 DNA is TGCGCCAGCAGCCGGACAGGACCCACAGATACGCAGTATTTT.